Each of the 12 T cell receptor beta chains below was sequenced from the same sample in a study of beta chain features in type 1 diabetes (dated by TCRdb to 2017 to 2018). The library was made by the immunoSEQ multiplex PCR assay. The entire amount of isolated RNA was reverse transcribed using the High Capacity cDNA Reverse Transcription Kit, so the sequenced TCRB transcripts were expressed ones. Not all clones reach the TCRdb copy of this immuneACCESS table, which keeps in-frame sequences only. Checked studies attribute under half of the gap to unresolved V genes and leave the rest unexplained. In this sample the table shows 150,000 to 190,000 clones, approximately 8.1% of which occur a single time. The leading ten clones occupy 0.65% of the sample. Sequencing used central memory CD4+ T cells from blood. The receptor source for this set is a young man in good health.

The rearrangement uses TRBV5-1 and TRBJ1-2; 9 bases agree with TRBD1. This CDR3 has 16 residues. V shed 4 bases, J shed 3 bases, and the junction held 10 bases outside the gene matches. CDR1 is SGHRS, CDR2 YFSETQ, per germline. CDR3 DNA: TGCGCCAGCAGCCCAGCCGGGACAGGGTATGACTATGGCTACACCTTC. This gives the protein CASSPAGTGYDYGYTF. The complete variable domain, with remaining parts taken from reference TRBV5-1 and TRBJ1-2, reads KAGVTQTPRYLIKTRGQQVTLSCSPISGHRSVSWYQQTPGQGLQFLFEYFSETQRNKGNFPGRFSGRQFSNSRSEMNVSTLELGDSALYLCASSPAGTGYDYGYTFGSGTRLTVV.

This clone was recorded a few times. CDR3 DNA sequence: TGTGCCAGCAGTGCTCCGGGACAGGGAGCCTACGAGCAGTACTTC. It translates to CASSAPGQGAYEQYF. The J gene is TRBJ2-7, the V gene TRBV6-6; 9 positions match TRBD1. The germline V gene has CDR1 MNHNY and CDR2 SVGAGI (reference sequence). Germline trimming cut 5 bases from V and 2 bases from J; bases unmatched to any gene: 7. CDR3 size: 15 residues.

CDR3 residues: CASSLGQGDYGYTF. In DNA form, the CDR3 reads TGTGCCAGCAGTTTGGGACAGGGGGACTATGGCTACACCTTC. The chain couples TRBV6-5 to TRBJ1-2; 11 positions match TRBD1. V lost 4 bases to trimming and J lost 3 bases; unmatched junction nucleotides: 1. CDR1 MNHEY and CDR2 SVGAGI come from the germline V gene. The CDR3 contains 14 residues.

This chain uses TRBV19 with TRBJ1-5, with a weak D call TRBD1 (6 bases). Germline values: CDR1 LNHDA, CDR2 SQIVND (reference sequence). This CDR3 has 15 residues. Trimming stripped 7 bases from V and 6 bases from J, with 19 bases between. Here the CDR3 reads CASTPGGRGSQPQHF. DNA for the CDR3: TGTGCCAGTACCCCGGGGGGCAGGGGTAGTCAGCCCCAGCATTTT. Complete variable domain (other parts from reference TRBV19 and TRBJ1-5): DGGITQSPKYLFRKEGQNVTLSCEQNLNHDAMYWYRQDPGQGLRLIYYSQIVNDFQKGDIAEGYSVSREKKESFPLTVTSAQKNPTAFYLCASTPGGRGSQPQHFGDGTRLSIL.

This clone occurred a few times. The J gene is TRBJ2-7, the V gene TRBV28, with 8 bases matching TRBD1. With V trimmed by 6 bases and J by 4 bases, 5 bases remained unmatched. The CDR3 consists of 13 residues. Germline-derived CDR1 and CDR2 are MDHEN and SYDVKM. The CDR3 reads CASRAQGAYEQYF. CDR3 DNA sequence: TGTGCCAGCAGGGCGCAGGGGGCGTACGAGCAGTACTTC.

This clone has only a few counts. The CDR3: CASSHGQENTEAFF. The CDR3 DNA reads as TGTGCCAGCAGCCATGGACAGGAGAACACTGAAGCTTTCTTT. The V gene is TRBV4-2, the J gene TRBJ1-1; 7 bases map to TRBD1. This CDR3 is 14 amino acids long. Per germline, CDR1 LGHNA and CDR2 YNFKEQ. V gave up 3 bases and J gave up 1 base; unmatched junction bases: 2.

This chain uses TRBV9 with TRBJ1-2, with TRBD1 matching 9 bases. This CDR3 has 14 residues. Germline-derived CDR1 and CDR2 are SGDLS and YYNGEE. J lost 3 bases, V lost 1 base, and 1 base had no gene match. This CDR3 is CASSVTGGYYGYTF. CDR3 coding DNA: TGTGCCAGCAGCGTAACAGGGGGCTACTATGGCTACACCTTC.

The chain couples TRBV6-6 to TRBJ2-2; D gene unclear. Deletions cut 0 bases from V and 1 base from J, with 9 bases between. Per germline, CDR1 MNHNY and CDR2 SVGAGI (reference sequence). CDR3 size: 16 residues. CDR3 nucleotide sequence: TGTGCCAGCAGTTACTCATTACCCGGGAACACCGGGGAGCTGTTTTTT. Translating gives CASSYSLPGNTGELFF.

This clone was seen only a few times. Other DNA sequences from this sample encode an identical CDR3 as well. CDR3 in amino acids: CASSLGGGKETQYF. CDR3 bases: TGTGCCAGCAGCTTAGGGGGGGGGAAAGAGACCCAGTACTTC. The rearrangement links TRBV7-2 to TRBJ2-5; 7 bases agree with TRBD2. V was pared by 1 base and J by 3 bases, with 2 bases of the junction left unmatched. Germline values: CDR1 SGHTA, CDR2 FQGNSA. The CDR3 is 14 amino acids.

The chain links TRBV7-2 to TRBJ1-5, with D unresolved. The CDR3 is 15 residues long. Between the trimmed V and J ends, which lost 5 bases and 2 bases, there was a span of 13 bases. CDR1 and CDR2 from the germline V gene are SGHTA and FQGNSA. CDR3 loop: CASSPVYNGNQPQHF. The CDR3 region has the DNA TGTGCCAGCAGCCCCGTGTACAACGGCAATCAGCCCCAGCATTTT. Supplemented by reference TRBV7-2 and TRBJ1-5, the full variable domain reads GAGVSQSPSNKVTEKGKDVELRCDPISGHTALYWYRQSLGQGLEFLIYFQGNSAPDKSGLPSDRFSAERTGGSVSTLTIQRTQQEDSAVYLCASSPVYNGNQPQHFGDGTRLSIL.

The chain joins TRBV7-2 to TRBJ2-7; maybe TRBD1 (5 bases). Germline lookup yields CDR1 SGHTA and CDR2 FQGNSA. The CDR3 runs to 15 residues. V was trimmed by 1 base and J by 0 bases, leaving 10 bases between them. This CDR3 reads CASSLVAGSSYEQYF. The CDR3 DNA reads as TGTGCCAGCAGCTTAGTCGCAGGGTCCTCCTACGAGCAGTACTTC.

The table lists this clone with a few counts. The chain is built from TRBV5-4 and TRBJ1-3; D is unresolved. The CDR3 is made up of 14 amino acids. V was shortened by 0 bases and J by 1 base, with 5 bases between the two germline ends. Germline loops: CDR1 SGHNT, CDR2 YYREEE (reference sequence). This CDR3 reads CASSLDLSGNTIYF. The DNA for the CDR3 is TGTGCCAGCAGCTTGGATCTATCTGGAAACACCATATATTTT.